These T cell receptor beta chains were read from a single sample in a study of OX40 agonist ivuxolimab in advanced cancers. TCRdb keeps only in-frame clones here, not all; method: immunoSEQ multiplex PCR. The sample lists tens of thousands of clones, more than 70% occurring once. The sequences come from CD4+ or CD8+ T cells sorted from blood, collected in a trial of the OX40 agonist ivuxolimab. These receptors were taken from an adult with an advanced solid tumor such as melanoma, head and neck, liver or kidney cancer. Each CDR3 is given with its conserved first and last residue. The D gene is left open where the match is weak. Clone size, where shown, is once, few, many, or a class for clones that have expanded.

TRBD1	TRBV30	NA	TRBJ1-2	TGTGCCTGGACCCACTACTTCATCCGGGACAGAAACTATGGCTACACCTTC	CAWTHYFIRDRNYGYTF
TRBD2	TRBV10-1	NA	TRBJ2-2	TGCGCCAGCAGTGAAGGGACTAGCGGGAGGGCCTTCACCGGGGAGCTGTTTTTT	CASSEGTSGRAFTGELFF
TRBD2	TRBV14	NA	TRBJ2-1	TGTGCCAGCAGCCCCCAAGGGGGACTAGCGGGAGGAGGTCAGTTCTTC	CASSPQGGLAGGGQFF
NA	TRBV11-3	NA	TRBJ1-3	TGTGCCAGCAGCTTAGAGTCCTCGGCTAGCACCATATATTTT	CASSLESSASTIYF
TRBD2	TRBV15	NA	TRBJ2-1	TGTGCCACCAGCAGAGATCCTAGCGGGGGGGGGCCGAGGGAGCAGTTCTTC	CATSRDPSGGGPREQFF
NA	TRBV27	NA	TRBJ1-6	TGTGCCAGCAGTTTAGAGGGAAATAATTCACCCCTCCACTTT	CASSLEGNNSPLHF
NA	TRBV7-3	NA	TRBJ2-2	TGTGCCAGCAGCTTCACCCCTAACACCGGGGAGCTGTTTTTT	CASSFTPNTGELFF
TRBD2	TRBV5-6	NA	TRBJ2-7	TGTGCCAGCAGCTTGTCAGTGGCGGGAGGGGTCTACGAGCAGTACTTC	CASSLSVAGGVYEQYF
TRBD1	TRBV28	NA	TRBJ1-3	TGTGCCAGCAGTCCGGGACAGGCGGACCGATCTGGAAACACCATATATTTT	CASSPGQADRSGNTIYF
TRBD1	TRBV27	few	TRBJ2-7	TGTGCCAGCAGCTCCCCAGCAGGGGGCACCTACGAGCAGTACTTC	CASSSPAGGTYEQYF
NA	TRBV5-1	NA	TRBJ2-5	TGCGCCAGCAGCTTGGGGCTAGAGGGGGAGACCCAGTACTTC	CASSLGLEGETQYF
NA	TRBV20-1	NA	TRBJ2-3	TGCAGTGGTGGGGCCCAAAATACGCAGTATTTT	CSGGAQNTQYF
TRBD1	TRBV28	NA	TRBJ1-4	TGTGCCAGCAGTTTGGTGGCAGGGGGCGGTGAAAAACTGTTTTTT	CASSLVAGGGEKLFF
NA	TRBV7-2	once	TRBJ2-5	TGTGCCAGCAGCTTAGCAGTCGTTGGAGCAGAGACCCAGTACTTC	CASSLAVVGAETQYF
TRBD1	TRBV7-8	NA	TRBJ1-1	TGTGCCAGCAGCCATCCTGGGAGAGGGACAGGGTTGAACACTGAAGCTTTCTTT	CASSHPGRGTGLNTEAFF
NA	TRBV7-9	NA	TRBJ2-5	TGTGCCAGCAGCTTAGTAGTGGAGACCCAGTACTTC	CASSLVVETQYF
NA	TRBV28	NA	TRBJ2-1	TGTGCCAGCAGTTTAAAGGCGGATGAGCAGTTCTTC	CASSLKADEQFF
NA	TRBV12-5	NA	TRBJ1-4	TGTGCTAGTGGTTTGAGCGGTGAAAAACTGTTTTTT	CASGLSGEKLFF
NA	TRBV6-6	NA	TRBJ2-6	TGTGCCAGCAGTTTTAGCTCTGGGGCCAACGTCCTGACTTTC	CASSFSSGANVLTF
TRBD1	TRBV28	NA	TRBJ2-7	TGTGCCAGCAGTTCTCCTCGGACAGGGCTCCTAACCTACGAGCAGTACTTC	CASSSPRTGLLTYEQYF
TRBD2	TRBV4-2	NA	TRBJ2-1	TGTGCCAGCAGTCAGGGTAGCGGGAGCAGCTACAATGAGCAGTTCTTC	CASSQGSGSSYNEQFF
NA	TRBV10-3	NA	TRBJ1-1	TGTGCCATCAGCGACAAGAACACTGAAGCTTTCTTT	CAISDKNTEAFF
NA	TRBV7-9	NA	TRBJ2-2	TGTGCCAGCAGCTCACCAGGGGTCCGCACCGGGGAGCTGTTTTTT	CASSSPGVRTGELFF
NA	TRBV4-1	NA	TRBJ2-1	TGCGCCAGCAGCCAAGTTGTCGAGCCCCGCTCCTACAATGAGCAGTTCTTC	CASSQVVEPRSYNEQFF
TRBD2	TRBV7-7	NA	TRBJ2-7	TGTGCTAGCAGCCCGACTAGCGGGAGGGCCTTCAACGAGCAGTACTTC	CASSPTSGRAFNEQYF
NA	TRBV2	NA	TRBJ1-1	TGTGCCAGCAAGTTTGAGACACCGGCTGAAGCTTTCTTT	CASKFETPAEAFF
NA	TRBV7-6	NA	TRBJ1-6	TGTGCCAGCAGCTTAGTGGGGTATAATTCACCCCTCCACTTT	CASSLVGYNSPLHF
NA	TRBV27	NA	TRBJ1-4	TGTGCCAGCCTATGGGTCCGAAGAGAAAAACTGTTTTTT	CASLWVRREKLFF
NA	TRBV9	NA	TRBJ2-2	TGTGCCAGCAGCGCCCACACCGGGGAGCTGTTTTTT	CASSAHTGELFF
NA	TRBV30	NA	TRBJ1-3	TGTGCCTGGAGTGTACTTAGCCCTATCGGAAACACCATATATTTT	CAWSVLSPIGNTIYF
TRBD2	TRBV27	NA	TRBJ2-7	TGTGCCAGCGGATCGGGGGGGGAGAGCCAGTACTTC	CASGSGGESQYF
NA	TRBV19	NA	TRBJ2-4	TGTGCCAGTACGGGATATTGGGATGCGGGGGCAAACATTCAGTACTTC	CASTGYWDAGANIQYF
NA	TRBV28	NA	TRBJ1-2	TGTGCCAGCAGTTTGGCAGGGGTACGTGGCTACACCTTC	CASSLAGVRGYTF
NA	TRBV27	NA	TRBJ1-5	TGTGCCAGCAGACCTTGGGGGGGGAATCAGCCCCAGCATTTT	CASRPWGGNQPQHF
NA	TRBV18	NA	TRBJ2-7	TGTGCCAGCTCACCAGCGGGGGCTGACTCATACTTC	CASSPAGADSYF
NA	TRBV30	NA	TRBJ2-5	TGTGCCTGGAGTGTCGAAAGTGGGGCTAGCGCCACCTTTTTTGGGACCCAGTACTTC	CAWSVESGASATFFGTQYF
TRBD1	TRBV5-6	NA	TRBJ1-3	TGTGCCAGCAGCTTCCACGACAGGGCTGGAAACACCATATATTTT	CASSFHDRAGNTIYF
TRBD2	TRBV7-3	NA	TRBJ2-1	TGTGCCAGCAGCTCCAAAGCCGACAGGGTATCAAGTAGCGGGAGATTGGGTGAGCAGTTCTTC	CASSSKADRVSSSGRLGEQFF
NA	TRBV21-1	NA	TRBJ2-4	TGTGCCAGCAGCAATGACGTCCGGGACACCCCAAACATTCAGTACTTC	CASSNDVRDTPNIQYF
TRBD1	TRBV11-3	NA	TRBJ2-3	TGTGCCAGCAGCTTAGATCAGGGGAGACAGGGGCGAGATACGCAGTATTTT	CASSLDQGRQGRDTQYF